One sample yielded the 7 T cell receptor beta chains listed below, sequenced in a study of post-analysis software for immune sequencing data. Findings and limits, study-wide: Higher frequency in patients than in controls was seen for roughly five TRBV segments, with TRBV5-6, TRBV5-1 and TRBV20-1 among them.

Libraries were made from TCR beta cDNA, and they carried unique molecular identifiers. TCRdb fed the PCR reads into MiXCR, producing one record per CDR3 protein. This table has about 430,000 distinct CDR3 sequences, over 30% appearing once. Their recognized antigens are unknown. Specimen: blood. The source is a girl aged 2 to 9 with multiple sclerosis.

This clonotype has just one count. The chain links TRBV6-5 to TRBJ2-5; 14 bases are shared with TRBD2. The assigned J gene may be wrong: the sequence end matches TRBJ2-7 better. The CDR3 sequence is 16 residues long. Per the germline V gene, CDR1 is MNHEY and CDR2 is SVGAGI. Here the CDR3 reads CASRDRLAGGFYEQYF. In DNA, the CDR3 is TGTGCCAGCAGGGATAGACTAGCGGGAGGGTTCTACGAGCAGTACTTC.

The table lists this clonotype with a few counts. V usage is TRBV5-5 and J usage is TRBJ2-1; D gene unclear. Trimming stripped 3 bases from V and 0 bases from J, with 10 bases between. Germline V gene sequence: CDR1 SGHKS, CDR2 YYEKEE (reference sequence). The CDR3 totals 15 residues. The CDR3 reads CASSYRTGSYNEQFF. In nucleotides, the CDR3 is TGTGCCAGCAGCTATCGGACGGGCTCCTACAATGAGCAGTTCTTC.

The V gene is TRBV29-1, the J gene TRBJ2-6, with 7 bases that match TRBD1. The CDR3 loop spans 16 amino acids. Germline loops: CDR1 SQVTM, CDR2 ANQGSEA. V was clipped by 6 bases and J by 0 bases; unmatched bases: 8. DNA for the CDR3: TGCAGCGTGGGAACGGACAGGAGCTCTGGGGCCAACGTCCTGACTTTC. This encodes CSVGTDRSSGANVLTF. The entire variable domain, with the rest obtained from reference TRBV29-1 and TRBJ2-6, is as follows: SAVISQKPSRDICQRGTSLTIQCQVDSQVTMMFWYRQQPGQSLTLIATANQGSEATYESGFVIDKFPISRPNLTFSTLTVSNMSPEDSSIYLCSVGTDRSSGANVLTFGAGSRLTVL.

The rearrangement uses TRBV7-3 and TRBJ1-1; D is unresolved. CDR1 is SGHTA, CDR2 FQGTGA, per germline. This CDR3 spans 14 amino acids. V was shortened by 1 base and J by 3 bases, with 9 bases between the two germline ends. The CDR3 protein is CASSLSMADTEAFF. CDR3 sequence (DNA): TGTGCCAGCAGCTTAAGTATGGCGGACACTGAAGCTTTCTTT.

CDR3 in DNA: TGTGCCAGCAGCTTTCGGGCGATCCGGGGCGCAGATACGCAGTATTTT. It codes for CASSFRAIRGADTQYF. The chain recombines TRBV13 with TRBJ2-3, with D possibly called TRBD1 or TRBD2 (5 bases each). Trimming took off 3 bases at V and 4 bases at J, with 17 bases between the two ends. CDR3 size: 16 residues. Looked up from germline, CDR1 is PRHDT and CDR2 is FYEKMQ (reference sequence).

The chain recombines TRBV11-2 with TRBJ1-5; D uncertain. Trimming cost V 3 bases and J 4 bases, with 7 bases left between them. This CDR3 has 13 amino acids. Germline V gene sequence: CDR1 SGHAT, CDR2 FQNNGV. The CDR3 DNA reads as TGTGCCAGCAGCTTGTCGGAAAATCAGCCCCAGCATTTT. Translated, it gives CASSLSENQPQHF.

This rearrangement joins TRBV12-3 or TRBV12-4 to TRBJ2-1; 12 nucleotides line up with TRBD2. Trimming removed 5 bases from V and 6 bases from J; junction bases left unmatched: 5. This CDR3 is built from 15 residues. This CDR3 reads CASSPLAGGLNEQFF. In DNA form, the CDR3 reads TGTGCCAGCAGTCCGCTAGCGGGAGGGCTCAATGAGCAGTTCTTC.